The 24 T cell receptor beta chains below all came from one sample that was sequenced in a study of blood T cell repertoires in COVID-19. The data were produced by immunoSEQ multiplex PCR, yet TCRdb's version contains in-frame clones alone and is incomplete. The table records 30,000 to 40,000 clones, 88% of them present only once. The material sequenced was peripheral blood. The receptors stem from a man aged 65 to 85 with active COVID-19.

The rearrangement joins TRBV4-1 to TRBJ1-6; 7 bases align to TRBD1. J gave up 2 bases and V 1 base, and 5 bases lay outside the gene matches. CDR3 length equals 17 residues. The germline gives CDR1 MGHRA, CDR2 YSYEKL. CDR3 nucleotide sequence: TGCGCCAGCAGCCAAGGTCAAGGGGGCGCCTATAATTCACCCCTCCACTTT. It translates to CASSQGQGGAYNSPLHF.

The V gene is TRBV4-1, the J gene TRBJ2-3, with D hard to call. The CDR3 sequence is 14 residues long. The germline V gene encodes CDR1 MGHRA and CDR2 YSYEKL. Trimming pared 0 bases from V and 0 bases from J, leaving 4 bases between. The CDR3 nucleotides are TGCGCCAGCAGCCAAGACTCTAGCACAGATACGCAGTATTTT. Protein product: CASSQDSSTDTQYF.

The rearrangement links TRBV9 to TRBJ2-1; no definite D call. The germline V and J ends were trimmed by 3 bases and 6 bases, with 7 bases remaining between them. Germline V gives CDR1 SGDLS, CDR2 YYNGEE. CDR3 size: 12 residues. This CDR3 reads CASSDDFNEQFF. The CDR3 DNA is TGTGCCAGCAGCGACGACTTCAATGAGCAGTTCTTC.

The chain carries TRBV15 and TRBJ1-2; the D is unclear. This CDR3 contains 18 residues. Trimming removed 0 bases from V and 4 bases from J, with 21 bases in between. Germline V gene sequence: CDR1 LNHNV, CDR2 YYDKDF (reference sequence). CDR3 protein: CATSREPFRSDKGYGYTF. The CDR3 coding sequence is TGTGCCACCAGCAGAGAGCCTTTTCGGTCCGACAAAGGCTATGGCTACACCTTC. The whole variable domain, filled in from reference TRBV15 and TRBJ1-2, reads DAMVIQNPRYQVTQFGKPVTLSCSQTLNHNVMYWYQQKSSQAPKLLFHYYDKDFNNEADTPDNFQSRRPNTSFCFLDIRSPGLGDTAMYLCATSREPFRSDKGYGYTFGSGTRLTVV.

The chain links TRBV18 to TRBJ2-7; D might be TRBD1 (6 bases). The germline gives CDR1 KGHSH, CDR2 LQKENI. Trimming took off 3 bases at V and 3 bases at J, with 9 bases between the two ends. The CDR3 length is 13 residues. CDR3 protein: CASSPRTVYEQYF. In DNA form, the CDR3 reads TGTGCCAGCTCACCCAGGACAGTCTACGAGCAGTACTTC.

The V call is TRBV7-8, the J call TRBJ2-5, with 11 nucleotides matching TRBD2. The germline V gene has CDR1 SGHVS and CDR2 FQNEAQ. V lost 5 bases to trimming and J lost 4 bases; unmatched junction nucleotides: 15. This CDR3 contains 18 residues. The CDR3 coding sequence is TGTGCCAGCAGCCCACCCCCCCTAGCGGGAGGAGGTAGAGAGACCCAGTACTTC. Protein sequence: CASSPPPLAGGGRETQYF.

The chain has TRBV7-2 and TRBJ2-6; 7 bases are a match to TRBD1. Unmatched junction bases numbered 7, after V lost 1 base and J lost 1 base. Germline V gene sequence: CDR1 SGHTA, CDR2 FQGNSA. The CDR3 loop spans 18 amino acids. The DNA for the CDR3 is TGTGCCAGCAGCTTAGTCGCCAGGGGGATATCTGGGGCCAACGTCCTGACTTTC. Translated, it gives CASSLVARGISGANVLTF.

The rearrangement links TRBV5-5 to TRBJ2-1; the D gene is possibly TRBD2 (7 bases). Germline V gene data show CDR1 as SGHKS and CDR2 as YYEKEE (reference sequence). Trimming removed 0 bases at V and 7 bases at J, with 11 bases between. The CDR3 covers 14 residues. CDR3 DNA: TGTGCCAGCAGCTTGGGTGGGGGGGCGAATGAGCAGTTCTTC. Amino acids: CASSLGGGANEQFF.

J is TRBJ1-5 and V is TRBV27; D is perhaps TRBD1 (5 bases). Trimming shortened V by 5 bases and J by 9 bases, and 14 bases separated the two germline ends. The CDR3 has 13 amino acids. Germline loops: CDR1 MNHEY, CDR2 SMNVEV (reference sequence). Written as DNA, the CDR3 is TGTGCCAGCAGTCCCGACAGAGGACGGCCCCAGCATTTT. It specifies CASSPDRGRPQHF.

The chain carries TRBV2 and TRBJ1-1; D perhaps matches TRBD1 (6 bases). V lost 3 bases to trimming and J lost 7 bases, with 18 bases between them. CDR1 SNHLY and CDR2 FYNNEI come from the germline V gene. The CDR3 extends over 15 amino acids. This CDR3 reads CASSDGGAGEDEAFF. The DNA of the CDR3 is TGTGCCAGCAGTGATGGGGGGGCCGGGGAGGATGAAGCTTTCTTT.

CDR3 in amino acids: CATSRALRGRVSNEKLFF. The DNA for the CDR3 is TGTGCCACCAGCAGAGCGCTCAGGGGGCGCGTCTCTAATGAAAAACTGTTTTTT. This chain links TRBV15 with TRBJ1-4, with 8 bases fitting TRBD1. The junction had 10 bases not matched to a gene; V was cut back by 1 base and J by 3 bases. The CDR3 covers 18 residues. The germline gives CDR1 LNHNV, CDR2 YYDKDF (reference sequence). Filled out from reference TRBV15 and TRBJ1-4, the complete variable domain reads DAMVIQNPRYQVTQFGKPVTLSCSQTLNHNVMYWYQQKSSQAPKLLFHYYDKDFNNEADTPDNFQSRRPNTSFCFLDIRSPGLGDTAMYLCATSRALRGRVSNEKLFFGSGTQLSVL.

CDR3 in amino acids: CASQIGTGGNIQYF. The CDR3 nucleotides read TGTGCCAGCCAAATAGGGACAGGGGGAAACATTCAGTACTTC. This chain connects TRBV2 to TRBJ2-4, with 11 nucleotides matching TRBD1. The germline V gene encodes CDR1 SNHLY and CDR2 FYNNEI. V shed 8 bases, J shed 6 bases, and the junction held 6 bases outside the gene matches. The CDR3 consists of 14 residues.

The chain has TRBV6-1 and TRBJ1-2; possibly TRBD1 for D (5 bases). The germline CDR1 and CDR2 sequences are MNHNS and SASEGT. The V end lost 1 base, the J end lost 3 bases, and 6 bases lay between the germline ends. This CDR3 comprises 13 residues. The CDR3 coding sequence is TGTGCCAGCAGTGAAGGACAGTACTATGGCTACACCTTC. As protein: CASSEGQYYGYTF.

The rearrangement joins TRBV6-6 to TRBJ2-6; possible D gene TRBD1, 6 bases. The CDR3 length is 16 residues. The germline V and J ends were trimmed by 5 bases and 2 bases, with 13 bases remaining between them. The V gene's germline CDR1 is MNHNY and CDR2 SVGAGI (reference sequence). The CDR3 DNA reads TGTGCCAGCAGTCTCAACAGGGTAACTGGGGCCAACGTCCTGACTTTC. Encoded protein: CASSLNRVTGANVLTF.

The genes are TRBV4-1 and TRBJ2-1; TRBD1 agrees at 8 bases. This CDR3 region has 18 residues. The V and J ends lost 5 bases and 0 bases, in that order; junction bases with no gene match: 12. Germline lookup yields CDR1 MGHRA and CDR2 YSYEKL. The CDR3 DNA reads TGCGCCAGCAGCTTTGGGCAGGGGGCGATGAGCTCCTACAATGAGCAGTTCTTC. This codes for CASSFGQGAMSSYNEQFF.

Written as DNA, the CDR3 is TGTGCCAGCAGTTACGGACACTATAATTCACCCCTCCACTTT. This sequence encodes CASSYGHYNSPLHF. V usage is TRBV6-6 and J usage is TRBJ1-6, with D tentatively TRBD1 (5 bases). The V end lost 2 bases, the J end lost 3 bases, and 5 bases lay between the germline ends. Germline values: CDR1 MNHNY, CDR2 SVGAGI (reference sequence). The CDR3 contains 14 residues.

The chain is built from TRBV6-5 and TRBJ2-7; 9 nucleotides agree with TRBD2. The CDR3 is 15 residues long. V was pared by 4 bases and J by 8 bases, with 12 bases of the junction left unmatched. Germline lookup yields CDR1 MNHEY and CDR2 SVGAGI. The CDR3 loop is CASSSSAGGPSKQYF. The CDR3 DNA reads as TGTGCCAGCAGTTCATCCGCGGGGGGGCCTTCTAAGCAGTACTTC.

V gene TRBV5-1 combines with J gene TRBJ2-5; 15 nucleotides match TRBD2. The CDR3 covers 16 residues. CDR1 and CDR2 (germline): SGHRS, YFSETQ. Germline trimming cut 4 bases from V and 5 bases from J; bases unmatched to any gene: 6. In DNA, the CDR3 is TGCGCCAGCAGCCTCGGACTAGCGGGAGGGAGGGAGACCCAGTACTTC. Translation: CASSLGLAGGRETQYF.

This rearrangement joins TRBV6-2 or TRBV6-3 to TRBJ1-5; 7 nucleotides match TRBD1. Looked up from germline, CDR1 is MNHEY and CDR2 is SVGEGT. V shed 6 bases, J shed 5 bases, and the junction held 4 bases outside the gene matches. CDR3 length equals 13 residues. CDR3 DNA sequence: TGTGCCAGCAGCCGACAGGGACATCAGCCCCAGCATTTT. This sequence encodes CASSRQGHQPQHF.

The gene calls are TRBV27 and TRBJ2-7; 7 positions agree with TRBD2. This CDR3 has 15 residues. Germline CDR1 MNHEY, CDR2 SMNVEV (reference sequence). Germline trimming cut 5 bases from V and 2 bases from J; bases unmatched to any gene: 9. The CDR3 protein is CASSQRTRTAYEQYF. CDR3 DNA: TGTGCCAGCAGTCAAAGGACTAGAACAGCCTACGAGCAGTACTTC.

This rearrangement joins TRBV5-8 to TRBJ2-7; 9 nucleotides agree with TRBD1. CDR1 and CDR2 from the germline V gene are SGHTS and YDEGEE. J gave up 4 bases and V 0 bases, and 5 bases lay outside the gene matches. The CDR3 spans 15 residues. This chain's CDR3 is CASSLVGQGLYEQYF. The CDR3 coding sequence is TGTGCCAGCAGCTTGGTTGGACAGGGGTTATACGAGCAGTACTTC.

This chain joins TRBV5-1 and TRBJ2-2; 7 bases align to TRBD2. J gave up 5 bases and V 0 bases, and 7 bases lay outside the gene matches. The germline CDR1 and CDR2 sequences are SGHRS and YFSETQ. CDR3 length: 16 amino acids. Written as DNA, the CDR3 is TGCGCCAGCAGCTTGGCCGGGACTACCCTAACCGGGGAGCTGTTTTTT. As protein: CASSLAGTTLTGELFF.

The chain employs TRBV3-1 (or the pseudogene TRBV3-2) and TRBJ1-5; D unresolved. The germline gives CDR1 LGHDT, CDR2 YNNKEL (reference sequence). The V gene lost 5 bases and the J gene lost 4 bases, with 6 bases spanning the gap. This CDR3 comprises 12 residues. CDR3: CASSDRNQPQHF. DNA for the CDR3: TGTGCCAGCAGCGATAGAAATCAGCCCCAGCATTTT.

CDR3 bases: TGTGCCAGCAGCATCTGGATAGGGGGAGATGGCGAGCAGTACTTC. Translation: CASSIWIGGDGEQYF. This chain uses TRBV7-8 with TRBJ2-7; tentative D call: TRBD1 (6 bases). V shed 5 bases and J shed 6 bases, with 20 bases lying between them. This CDR3 region has 15 residues. The germline V gene has CDR1 SGHVS and CDR2 FQNEAQ.